The rows below give T cell receptor beta chains drawn from one sample of a study of patients and donors after allogeneic stem cell transplantation. Each CDR3 protein is one row after TCRdb ran MiXCR on the RT-PCR reads. The sample holds 12,000 or so distinct CDR3 sequences, around 27% seen once. Sequences were obtained from blood, either unsorted or a sorted T cell fraction (not recorded which). The receptor source for this set is a human donor who was either an allogeneic HSCT recipient or a stem cell or donor lymphocyte infusion donor (not recorded which). It is not recorded whose cells these are; they may come from a transplant donor. Both conserved end residues are part of each CDR3. D genes are given only for firm matches. A clone size is listed for some rows: how often the clone was seen (once, few, many), or a class if it is expanded.

>.|TRBV5-1|TRBD1|14|TRBJ1-6
CASSWTGENSPLHF
TGCGCCAGCAGCTGGACAGGGGAAAATTCACCCCTCCACTTT
>.|TRBV6-6|TRBD2|15|TRBJ2-1
CAGSQTSGSLGEQFF
TGTGCCGGCAGTCAAACTAGCGGGAGCTTGGGTGAGCAGTTCTTC
>.|TRBV29-1|TRBD1|12|TRBJ2-5
CSARDREETQYF
TGCAGCGCCCGCGACAGGGAAGAGACCCAGTACTTC
>.|TRBV29-1|.|12|TRBJ2-3
CSVEVVWDTQYF
TGCAGCGTTGAAGTTGTGTGGGATACGCAGTATTTT
>many|TRBV28|TRBD2|13|TRBJ2-1
CASWTSGDNEQFF
TGTGCCAGCTGGACTAGCGGAGACAATGAGCAGTTCTTC
>.|TRBV20-1|TRBD1|13|TRBJ2-3
CSARGQGADTQYF
TGCAGTGCTAGAGGACAGGGCGCAGATACGCAGTATTTT
>.|TRBV28|.|15|TRBJ2-1
CASSFGRNIYNEQFF
TGTGCCAGCAGTTTCGGGCGGAACATCTACAATGAGCAGTTCTTC
>few|TRBV19|.|13|TRBJ1-1
CASSMGPGTEAFF
TGTGCCAGTAGTATGGGCCCGGGAACTGAAGCTTTCTTT
>many|TRBV6-5|.|14|TRBJ1-2
CASRASGRVYGYTF
TGTGCCAGCAGAGCGTCGGGACGGGTCTATGGCTACACCTTC
>.|TRBV3-1|.|15|TRBJ1-3
CASSQIRQGQNTIYF
TGTGCCAGCAGCCAGATCCGCCAGGGACAAAACACCATATATTTT
>few|TRBV7-3|TRBD2|14|TRBJ2-3
CASSLGLAGDTQYF
TGTGCCAGCAGTTTGGGACTAGCAGGGGATACGCAGTATTTT
>medium-sized|TRBV2|.|15|TRBJ1-4
CASRTPQGAAVKLFF
TGTGCCAGCAGGACTCCTCAGGGTGCTGCTGTGAAACTGTTTTTT
>many|TRBV18|TRBD1|16|TRBJ1-5
CASSPVDRVGNQPQHF
TGTGCCAGCTCACCAGTGGACAGGGTAGGCAATCAGCCCCAGCATTTT
>.|TRBV13|.|14|TRBJ1-1
CASSGGTGNTEAFF
TGTGCCAGCTCTGGGGGAACAGGGAACACTGAAGCTTTCTTT
>.|TRBV6-2/TRBV6-3|.|12|TRBJ1-4
CASTLLGEKLFF
TGTGCCAGCACCCTACTCGGTGAAAAACTGTTTTTT
>few|TRBV28|TRBD1|16|TRBJ1-2
CASSTTGGRFNYGYTF
TGTGCCAGCAGCACGACAGGGGGGAGGTTTAACTATGGCTACACCTTC
>few|TRBV19|.|15|TRBJ1-4
CASSIVHGANEKLFF
TGTGCCAGTAGTATAGTCCACGGAGCTAATGAAAAACTGTTTTTT